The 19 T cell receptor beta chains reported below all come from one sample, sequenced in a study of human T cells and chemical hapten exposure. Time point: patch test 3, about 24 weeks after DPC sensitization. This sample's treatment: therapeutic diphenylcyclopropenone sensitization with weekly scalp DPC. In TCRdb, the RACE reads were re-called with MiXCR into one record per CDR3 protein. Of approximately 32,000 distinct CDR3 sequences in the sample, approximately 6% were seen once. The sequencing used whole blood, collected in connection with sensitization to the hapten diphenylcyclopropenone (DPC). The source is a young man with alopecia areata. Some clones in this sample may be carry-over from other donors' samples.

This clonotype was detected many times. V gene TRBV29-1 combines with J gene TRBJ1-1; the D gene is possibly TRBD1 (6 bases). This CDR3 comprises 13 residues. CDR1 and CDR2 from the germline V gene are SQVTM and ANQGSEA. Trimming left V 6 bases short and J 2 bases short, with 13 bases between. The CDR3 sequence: CSVLTTGNTEAFF. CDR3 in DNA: TGCAGCGTCCTAACGACAGGCAACACTGAAGCTTTCTTT.

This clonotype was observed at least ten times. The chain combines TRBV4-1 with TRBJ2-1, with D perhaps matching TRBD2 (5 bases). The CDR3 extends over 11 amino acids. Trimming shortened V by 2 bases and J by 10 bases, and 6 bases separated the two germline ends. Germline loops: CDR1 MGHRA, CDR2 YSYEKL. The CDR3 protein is CASSQSGEQFF. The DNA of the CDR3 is TGCGCCAGCAGCCAATCGGGGGAGCAGTTCTTC.

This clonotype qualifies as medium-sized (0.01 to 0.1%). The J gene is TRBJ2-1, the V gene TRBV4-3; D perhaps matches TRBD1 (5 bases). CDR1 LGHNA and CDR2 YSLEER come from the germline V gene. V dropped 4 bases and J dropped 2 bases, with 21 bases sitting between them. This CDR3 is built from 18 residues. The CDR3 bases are TGCGCCAGCAGCCCTTCCAAAGCTCGCCAGGGCACCTACAATGAGCAGTTCTTC. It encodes CASSPSKARQGTYNEQFF.

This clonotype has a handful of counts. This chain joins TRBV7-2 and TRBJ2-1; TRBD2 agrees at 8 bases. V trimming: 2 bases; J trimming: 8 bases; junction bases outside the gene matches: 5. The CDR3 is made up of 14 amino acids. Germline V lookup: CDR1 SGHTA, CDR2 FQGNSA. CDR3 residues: CASSLQRESDEQFF. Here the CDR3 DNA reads TGTGCCAGCAGCTTACAGCGGGAGTCCGATGAGCAGTTCTTC.

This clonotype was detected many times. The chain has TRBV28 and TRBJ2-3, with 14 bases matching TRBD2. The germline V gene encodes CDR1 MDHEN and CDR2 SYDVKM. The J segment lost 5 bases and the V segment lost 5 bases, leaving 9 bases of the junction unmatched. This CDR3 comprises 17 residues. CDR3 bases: TGTGCCAGCAGTCCGGGGACTAGCGGGAGCCGTATAGATACGCAGTATTTT. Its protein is CASSPGTSGSRIDTQYF.

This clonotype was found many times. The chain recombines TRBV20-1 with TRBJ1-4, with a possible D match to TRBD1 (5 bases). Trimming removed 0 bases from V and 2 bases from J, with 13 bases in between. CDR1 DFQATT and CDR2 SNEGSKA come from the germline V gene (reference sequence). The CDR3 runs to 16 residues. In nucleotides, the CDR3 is TGCAGTGCTAGAGATCCCAGGGTGGGGACTAATGAAAAACTGTTTTTT. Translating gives CSARDPRVGTNEKLFF.

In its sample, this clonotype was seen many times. CDR3 coding DNA: TGTGCCAGCAGCCAAGATCTTCGAGGACAGATAAATGAAAAACTGTTTTTT. Translation: CASSQDLRGQINEKLFF. The rearrangement joins TRBV3-1 to TRBJ1-4; D is perhaps TRBD1 (6 bases). The length of the CDR3 is 17 residues. Germline values: CDR1 LGHDT, CDR2 YNNKEL (reference sequence). The V end was cut by 0 bases, the J end by 5 bases, with 16 bases between.

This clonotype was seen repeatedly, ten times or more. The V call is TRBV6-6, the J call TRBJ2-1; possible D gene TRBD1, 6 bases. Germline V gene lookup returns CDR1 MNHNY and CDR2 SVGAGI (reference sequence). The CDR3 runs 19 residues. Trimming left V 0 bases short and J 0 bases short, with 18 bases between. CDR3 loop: CASSYSGVAQGISYNEQFF. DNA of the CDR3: TGTGCCAGCAGTTACTCGGGCGTGGCACAGGGAATCTCCTACAATGAGCAGTTCTTC.

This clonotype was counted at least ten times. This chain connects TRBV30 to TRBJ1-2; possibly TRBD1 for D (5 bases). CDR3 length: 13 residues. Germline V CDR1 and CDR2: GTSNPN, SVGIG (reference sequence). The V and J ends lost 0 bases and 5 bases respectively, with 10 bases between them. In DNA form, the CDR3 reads TGTGCCTGGAGTGTACAGACAGTTTATGGCTACACCTTC. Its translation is CAWSVQTVYGYTF. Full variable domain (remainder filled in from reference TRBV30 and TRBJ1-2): SQTIHQWPATLVQPVGSPLSLECTVEGTSNPNLYWYRQAAGRGLQLLFYSVGIGQISSEVPQNLSASRPQDRQFILSSKKLLLSDSGFYLCAWSVQTVYGYTFGSGTRLTVV.

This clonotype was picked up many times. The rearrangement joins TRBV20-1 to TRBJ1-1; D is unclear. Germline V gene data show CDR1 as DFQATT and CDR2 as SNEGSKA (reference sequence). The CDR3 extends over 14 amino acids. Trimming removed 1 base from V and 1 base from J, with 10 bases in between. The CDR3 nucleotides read TGCAGTGCTAGAGTTCAAGGTGGGAACACTGAAGCTTTCTTT. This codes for CSARVQGGNTEAFF.

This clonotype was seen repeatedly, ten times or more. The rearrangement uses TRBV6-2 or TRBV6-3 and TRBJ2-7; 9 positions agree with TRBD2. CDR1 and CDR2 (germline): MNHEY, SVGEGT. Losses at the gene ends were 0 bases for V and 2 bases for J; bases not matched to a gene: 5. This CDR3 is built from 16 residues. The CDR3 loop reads CASSYSMASGAYEQYF. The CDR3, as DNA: TGTGCCAGCAGTTACTCGATGGCTAGCGGGGCCTACGAGCAGTACTTC.

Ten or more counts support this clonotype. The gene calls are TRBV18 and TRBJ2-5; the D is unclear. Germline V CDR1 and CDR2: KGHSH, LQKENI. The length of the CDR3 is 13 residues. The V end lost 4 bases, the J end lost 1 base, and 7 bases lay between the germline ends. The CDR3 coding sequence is TGTGCCAGCTCACTGGGCGTCCAAGAGACCCAGTACTTC. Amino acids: CASSLGVQETQYF.

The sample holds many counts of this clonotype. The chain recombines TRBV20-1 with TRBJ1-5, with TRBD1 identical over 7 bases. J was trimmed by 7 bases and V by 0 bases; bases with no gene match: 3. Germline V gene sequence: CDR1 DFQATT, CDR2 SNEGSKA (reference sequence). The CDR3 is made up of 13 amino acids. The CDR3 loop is CSARDGTEQPQHF. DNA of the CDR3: TGCAGTGCTAGAGATGGGACAGAGCAGCCCCAGCATTTT.

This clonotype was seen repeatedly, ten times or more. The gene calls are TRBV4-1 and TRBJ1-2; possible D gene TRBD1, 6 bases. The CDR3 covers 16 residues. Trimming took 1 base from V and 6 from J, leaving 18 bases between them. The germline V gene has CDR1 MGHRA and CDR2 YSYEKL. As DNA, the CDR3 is TGCGCCAGCAGCCAAGGAACTTCTCTGGGGGGCAATGGCTACACCTTC. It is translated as CASSQGTSLGGNGYTF.

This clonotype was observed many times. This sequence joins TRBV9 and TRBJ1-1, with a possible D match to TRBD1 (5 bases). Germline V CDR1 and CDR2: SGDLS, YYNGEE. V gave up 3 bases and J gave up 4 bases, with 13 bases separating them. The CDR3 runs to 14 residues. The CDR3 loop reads CASSAGPGITEAFF. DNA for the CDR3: TGTGCCAGCAGCGCGGGGCCAGGGATCACTGAAGCTTTCTTT.

CDR3 amino acids: CSARRQTGFYGYTF. CDR3 nucleotides: TGCAGTGCTAGAAGACAGACAGGTTTCTATGGCTACACCTTC. This sequence joins TRBV20-1 and TRBJ1-2, with TRBD1 as a possible D gene (6 bases). Looked up from germline, CDR1 is DFQATT and CDR2 is SNEGSKA (reference sequence). The CDR3 loop spans 14 amino acids. V was shortened by 2 bases and J by 4 bases, with 14 bases between the two germline ends.

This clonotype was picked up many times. CDR3 region: CASRWTSGVTDTQYF. CDR3 in DNA: TGTGCCAGCAGATGGACTAGCGGAGTCACAGATACGCAGTATTTT. This chain uses TRBV7-8 with TRBJ2-3, with TRBD2 matching over 10 bases. The CDR3 spans 15 residues. V shed 6 bases and J 2 bases; nucleotides not matched to a gene: 5. CDR1 and CDR2 (germline): SGHVS, FQNEAQ.

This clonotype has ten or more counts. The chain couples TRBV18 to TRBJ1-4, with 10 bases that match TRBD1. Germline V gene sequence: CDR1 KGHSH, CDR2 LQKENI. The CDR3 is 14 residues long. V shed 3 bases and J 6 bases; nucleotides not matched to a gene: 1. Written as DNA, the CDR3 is TGTGCCAGCTCACCCGGGACAGGGGATGAAAAACTGTTTTTT. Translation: CASSPGTGDEKLFF.

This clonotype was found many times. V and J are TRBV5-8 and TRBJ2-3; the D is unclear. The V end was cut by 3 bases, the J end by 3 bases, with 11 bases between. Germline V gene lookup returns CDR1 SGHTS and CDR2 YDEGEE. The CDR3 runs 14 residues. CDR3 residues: CASSYLIRTDTQYF. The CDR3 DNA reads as TGTGCCAGCAGCTACCTAATTAGGACAGATACGCAGTATTTT.